Presented here are 25 T cell receptor beta chains from one specimen sequenced in a study of immune characterization of retroperitoneal liposarcoma (dated by TCRdb to the late 2010s). The library was prepared using PCR. TCRdb shows the sequencer as NextSeq 500. TCRdb reworked the public reads: Q25 trimming with fastp, MiXCR clone assembly, productive beta chains retained. Each CDR3 protein appears once, grouped with its most common genes and DNA. The table for this sample lists approximately 3,000 distinct CDR3 sequences; 35% to 50% of them were counted only once. Clones ranked in the top ten supply 52% of the sample. Material: tumor tissue. The receptor set was obtained from a male donor with retroperitoneal liposarcoma.

The chain couples TRBV6-6 to TRBJ2-1; D is possibly TRBD1 or TRBD2 (5 bases each). Matching the DNA end better, TRBJ2-7 makes the J call doubtful. The CDR3 sequence is 12 residues long. Germline V gives CDR1 MNHNY, CDR2 SVGAGI (reference sequence). In DNA form, the CDR3 reads TGTGCCAGCAGTGGGTGGGGGAACGAGCAGTACTTC. Its translation: CASSGWGNEQYF.

V and J are TRBV6-1 and TRBJ2-1, with a weak D call TRBD2 (5 bases). The end of the DNA is better explained by TRBJ2-7, so the J call may be wrong. The CDR3 loop spans 14 amino acids. The V gene's germline CDR1 is MNHNS and CDR2 SASEGT. CDR3 sequence reads: CASSPTTDSGEQYF. CDR3 sequence (DNA): TGTGCCAGCAGCCCGACGACGGACTCCGGGGAGCAGTACTTC.

This chain connects TRBV7-3 to TRBJ2-1; 8 bases line up with TRBD2. The length of the CDR3 is 20 residues. V was clipped by 4 bases and J by 6 bases; unmatched bases: 23. Germline CDR1 and CDR2: SGHTA and FQGTGA. The CDR3 region is CASSSSPGGSRTPVVNEQFF. The CDR3 region has the DNA TGTGCCAGCAGCTCCTCCCCGGGGGGGTCCCGCACCCCTGTCGTCAATGAGCAGTTCTTC.

The chain has TRBV6-5 and TRBJ2-1; D ambiguous. Per germline, CDR1 MNHEY and CDR2 SVGAGI. V lost 7 bases to trimming and J lost 1 base, with 11 bases between them. The CDR3 has 14 residues. As DNA, the CDR3 is TGTGCCAGCACCCCCGGAGCGTCCTACAATGAGCAGTTCTTC. Translating it yields CASTPGASYNEQFF.

DNA of the CDR3: TGTGCCAGCCAAGGACTAGCGGGAGGGGAGACCCAGTACTTC. It yields the protein CASQGLAGGETQYF. V usage is TRBV7-9 and J usage is TRBJ2-1, with TRBD2 matching over 15 bases. The closer fit of TRBJ2-5 to the DNA end suggests the J call may be wrong. This CDR3 region has 14 residues. Germline-derived CDR1 and CDR2 are SEHNR and FQNEAQ (reference sequence).

The chain recombines TRBV7-8 with TRBJ2-7; 12 bases match TRBD2. CDR1 is SGHVS, CDR2 FQNEAQ, per germline. CDR3 length: 17 residues. V trimming: 5 bases; J trimming: 3 bases; junction bases outside the gene matches: 11. DNA of the CDR3: TGTGCCAGCAGCCTACCCCGACTAGCGGGAGCGAACTACGAGCAGTACTTC. The encoded protein is CASSLPRLAGANYEQYF.

The chain couples TRBV10-1 to TRBJ2-1; D might be TRBD2 (6 bases). The J call could be wrong; TRBJ2-5 is a better fit for the DNA end. The CDR3 runs 17 residues. The germline V gene has CDR1 WNHNN and CDR2 SYGVQD (reference sequence). The CDR3 region has the DNA TGCGCCACCCTTCATCCCTTTCAGGAGGGTTCGCAAGAGACCCAGTACTTC. This gives the protein CATLHPFQEGSQETQYF.

This CDR3 is CASSEFAGSSYNEQFF. CDR3 nucleotides: TGTGCCAGCAGTGAATTTGCAGGCAGCTCCTACAATGAGCAGTTCTTC. The chain uses TRBV6-1 and TRBJ2-1; no clear D gene. Between the trimmed V and J ends, which lost 2 bases and 0 bases, there was a span of 11 bases. CDR1 and CDR2 from the germline V gene are MNHNS and SASEGT. The CDR3 has 16 amino acids.

This clonotype was counted once. The J gene is TRBJ2-3, the V gene TRBV6-5; D remains unclear. The V gene lost 0 bases and the J gene lost 4 bases, with 5 bases spanning the gap. The germline V gene has CDR1 MNHEY and CDR2 SVGAGI. The CDR3 is made up of 13 amino acids. CDR3: CASSYSPSDTQYF. The CDR3 DNA reads TGTGCCAGCAGTTACTCCCCGTCAGATACGCAGTATTTT.

This clonotype appeared a few times. This sequence joins TRBV6-1 and TRBJ2-1; D not certain. The end of the DNA is better explained by TRBJ2-7, so the J call may be wrong. This CDR3 spans 13 amino acids. CDR1 is MNHNS and CDR2 is SASEGT in the germline V gene. For the CDR3, the DNA is TGTGCCAGCAGTGACAACGGGTACAATGAGCAGTACTTC. This codes for CASSDNGYNEQYF.

The chain recombines TRBV5-1 with TRBJ2-3, with 9 bases fitting TRBD1. Germline CDR1 SGHRS, CDR2 YFSETQ. With V trimmed by 6 bases and J by 2 bases, 10 bases remained unmatched. This CDR3 has 16 residues. The CDR3 here is CASTRQGQGDTDTQYF. DNA of the CDR3: TGCGCCAGCACCCGTCAGGGACAGGGAGACACAGATACGCAGTATTTT.

This clonotype was seen a few times. This chain uses TRBV4-3 with TRBJ1-5; D ambiguous. From germline, CDR1 is LGHNA and CDR2 YSLEER. V lost 1 base, J lost 0 bases, and 10 bases lay in between. The CDR3 length is 16 residues. This CDR3 reads CASSQAGRNSNQPQHF. The CDR3 DNA is TGCGCCAGCAGCCAAGCCGGAAGGAATAGCAATCAGCCCCAGCATTTT.

The gene calls are TRBV4-1 and TRBJ2-3, with TRBD1 as a possible D gene (5 bases). The CDR3 has 16 amino acids. Germline values: CDR1 MGHRA, CDR2 YSYEKL. V lost 1 base to trimming and J lost 1 base, with 12 bases between them. The CDR3, as DNA: TGCGCCAGCAGCCAAGGAAGGGGCATGGGCACAGATACGCAGTATTTT. Translating gives CASSQGRGMGTDTQYF.

This clonotype has only one observation. The chain uses TRBV5-1 and TRBJ2-1; tentative D call: TRBD1 (10 bases). The V end lost 4 bases, the J end lost 7 bases, and 18 bases lay between the germline ends. Germline CDR1 and CDR2: SGHRS and YFSETQ. The CDR3 is made up of 15 amino acids. Here the CDR3 DNA reads TGCGCCAGCAGCGCGGGAGGGACAGGGGAGAATGAGCAGTTCTTC. Translating it yields CASSAGGTGENEQFF.

This clonotype is deemed medium-sized. The chain employs TRBV7-2 and TRBJ2-5; no firm D call. Between the trimmed V and J ends, which lost 2 bases and 11 bases, there was a span of 30 bases. The CDR3 runs 18 residues. Germline V gives CDR1 SGHTA, CDR2 FQGNSA. The chain's CDR3 is CASSLIKQFPVSYNEQYF. In nucleotides, the CDR3 is TGTGCCAGCAGCTTAATCAAACAGTTTCCAGTCTCCTACAATGAGCAGTACTTC. Complete variable domain (other parts from reference TRBV7-2 and TRBJ2-5): GAGVSQSPSNKVTEKGKDVELRCDPISGHTALYWYRQSLGQGLEFLIYFQGNSAPDKSGLPSDRFSAERTGGSVSTLTIQRTQQEDSAVYLCASSLIKQFPVSYNEQYFGPGTRLLVL.

A few counts support this clonotype. The V call is TRBV6-5, the J call TRBJ2-1; 9 nucleotides match TRBD2. Gene TRBJ2-7 matches the end of the DNA better, so the J call may be wrong. In germline, CDR1 is MNHEY, CDR2 SVGAGI. The CDR3 loop spans 14 amino acids. The DNA of the CDR3 is TGTGCCAGCAACTTAGCGGGAGCTGGCGATGAGCAGTACTTC. Amino acid sequence: CASNLAGAGDEQYF.

In this sample, this clonotype turned up a few times. The chain joins TRBV7-2 to TRBJ2-1; unclear D gene. With the DNA end fitting TRBJ2-7 better, the J assignment may be wrong. The CDR3 runs to 12 residues. The germline V gene encodes CDR1 SGHTA and CDR2 FQGNSA. The chain's CDR3 is CASSLGYYEQYF. The CDR3 nucleotides are TGTGCCAGCAGCTTAGGATATTACGAGCAGTACTTC.

To note about this clonotype: Sequence at one end of the junction differs from germline and may be a read error. The V and J genes are TRBV7-2 and TRBJ2-1; 10 bases match TRBD1. Germline V lookup: CDR1 SGHTA, CDR2 FQGNSA. CDR3 length: 14 residues. DNA of the CDR3: TGTGTCAGCAGCCGTGGACAGGGGGGCTACGAGCAGTTCTTC. Translated, it gives CVSSRGQGGYEQFF.

Written as DNA, the CDR3 is TGTGCCAGCAGTGTAAAGGGCTACGAGCAGTACTTC. It encodes CASSVKGYEQYF. The chain links TRBV6-1 to TRBJ2-5, with D hard to call. The tail of the sequence fits TRBJ2-7 better, so the J call may be wrong. The CDR3 length is 12 residues. Germline CDR1 is MNHNS and CDR2 is SASEGT.

This clonotype has just a few counts. The CDR3 loop reads CASSHTSGAPYEQFF. DNA of the CDR3: TGTGCCAGCAGTCATACTAGCGGGGCCCCCTACGAGCAGTTCTTC. This rearrangement joins TRBV6-1 to TRBJ2-1, with 10 bases identical to TRBD2. The V segment lost 5 bases and the J segment 10 bases; nucleotides outside the gene matches: 11. Germline V gene lookup returns CDR1 MNHNS and CDR2 SASEGT. This CDR3 has 15 residues.

V and J are TRBV7-3 and TRBJ2-1; 16 bases align to TRBD2. With 5 bases clipped from V and 9 bases from J, the junction kept 7 bases outside the gene matches. The CDR3 totals 16 residues. Germline V CDR1 and CDR2: SGHTA, FQGTGA. CDR3: CASSTGTSGRGSEQFF. CDR3 DNA sequence: TGTGCCAGCAGCACAGGGACTAGCGGGAGGGGTAGTGAGCAGTTCTTC.

V and J are TRBV12-3 or TRBV12-4 and TRBJ2-1, with D hard to call. The CDR3 is made up of 14 amino acids. Trimming stripped 6 bases from V and 2 bases from J, with 11 bases between. The chain's CDR3 is CASSTTAAYNEQFF. In DNA, the CDR3 is TGTGCCAGCAGCACCACCGCGGCCTACAATGAGCAGTTCTTC.

The CDR3 is CASSLGGTLYNEQFF. The CDR3 nucleotides are TGTGCCAGCAGCTTGGGCGGGACGCTCTACAATGAGCAGTTCTTC. The gene calls are TRBV7-4 and TRBJ2-1, with D perhaps matching TRBD2 (6 bases). The V gene's germline CDR1 is SGHVT and CDR2 SQSDAQ. Deletions cut 3 bases from V and 3 bases from J, with 12 bases between. The CDR3 is made up of 15 amino acids.

This clonotype was seen a handful of times. This chain links TRBV6-1 with TRBJ2-5; D might be TRBD1 (7 bases). Deletions cut 2 bases from V and 5 bases from J, with 24 bases between. Germline loops: CDR1 MNHNS, CDR2 SASEGT. CDR3 length: 18 amino acids. Here the CDR3 DNA reads TGTGCCAGCAGTGAACTAAGGAGGGGGCGCCCAGGGTTTGAGACCCAGTACTTC. Translated: CASSELRRGRPGFETQYF.

This clonotype was seen once. The junction departs from germline at one end; a sequencing error may be responsible. The chain carries TRBV7-6 and TRBJ2-2; 7 bases line up with TRBD1. This CDR3 spans 16 amino acids. Looked up from germline, CDR1 is SGHVS and CDR2 is FNYEAQ. The CDR3 sequence is CASSSSGTANTGEPFF. The CDR3 coding sequence is TGTGCCAGCAGCAGCTCCGGGACAGCGAACACCGGGGAGCCGTTTTTT.